The 6 T cell receptor beta chains presented below share a single source sample, sequenced in a study of identifying expanded T cells in peripheral blood. Only in-frame clones appear in the TCRdb table, and some are missing; sequencing was by immunoSEQ multiplex PCR. The data show some 120,000 clones, more than 80% seen once. The specimen sequenced was blood. These receptors all come from a person between 18 and 75 years old in good health.

The chain combines TRBV28 with TRBJ1-2; D remains ambiguous. CDR3 length equals 13 residues. V lost 2 bases, J lost 4 bases, and 8 bases lay in between. Germline CDR1 reads MDHEN; CDR2 reads SYDVKM. The CDR3 reads CASSLPGPYGYTF. As DNA, the CDR3 is TGTGCCAGCAGTTTACCCGGACCCTATGGCTACACCTTC.

This clone was detected only a few times. This chain uses TRBV4-3 with TRBJ1-4, with D uncertain. CDR1 LGHNA and CDR2 YSLEER come from the germline V gene. Deletions cut 0 bases from V and 11 bases from J, with 7 bases between. This CDR3 has 12 residues. CDR3 sequence: CASSQDLRKLFF. CDR3 nucleotides: TGCGCCAGCAGCCAAGATTTAAGGAAACTGTTTTTT.

Only a few counts were recorded for this clone. This chain joins TRBV11-3 and TRBJ2-5; D perhaps matches TRBD1 (7 bases). The CDR3 is 13 residues long. CDR1 is SGHNT, CDR2 YENEEA, per germline. V dropped 5 bases and J dropped 3 bases, with 10 bases sitting between them. CDR3: CASSRGTEETQYF. DNA of the CDR3: TGTGCCAGCAGCCGCGGGACAGAAGAGACCCAGTACTTC. Supplemented by reference TRBV11-3 and TRBJ2-5, the full variable domain reads EAGVVQSPRYKIIEKKQPVAFWCNPISGHNTLYWYLQNLGQGPELLIRYENEEAVDDSQLPKDRFSAERLKGVDSTLKIQPAELGDSAVYLCASSRGTEETQYFGPGTRLLVL.

This clone is a singleton in its sample. The chain's CDR3 is CASSHPWGIDTIAHTQYF. The CDR3 DNA is TGTGCCAGCAGCCACCCGTGGGGCATAGACACGATAGCACATACGCAGTATTTT. The V and J genes are TRBV11-3 and TRBJ2-3; a weak D match, TRBD1 (5 bases). Germline lookup yields CDR1 SGHNT and CDR2 YENEEA. This CDR3 comprises 18 residues. Trimming left V 5 bases short and J 7 bases short, with 28 bases between.

V is TRBV15 and J is TRBJ1-5; D is uncertain. The V gene lost 2 bases and the J gene lost 2 bases, with 13 bases spanning the gap. This CDR3 contains 16 residues. Germline V gene sequence: CDR1 LNHNV, CDR2 YYDKDF (reference sequence). CDR3 residues: CATSRRVVDGNQPQHF. CDR3 nucleotide sequence: TGTGCCACCAGCAGAAGGGTGGTTGATGGCAATCAGCCCCAGCATTTT. The whole variable domain, remainder taken from reference TRBV15 and TRBJ1-5, is DAMVIQNPRYQVTQFGKPVTLSCSQTLNHNVMYWYQQKSSQAPKLLFHYYDKDFNNEADTPDNFQSRRPNTSFCFLDIRSPGLGDTAMYLCATSRRVVDGNQPQHFGDGTRLSIL.

This sequence joins TRBV4-3 and TRBJ1-2; TRBD1 aligns across 7 bases. From germline, CDR1 is LGHNA and CDR2 YSLEER. This CDR3 spans 18 amino acids. Trimming at V came to 0 bases and at J to 0 bases, leaving 10 bases not matched to a gene. As DNA, the CDR3 is TGCGCCAGCAGCCAAGAACCAAAAGGGACAGCAGCTAACTATGGCTACACCTTC. Translated: CASSQEPKGTAANYGYTF.